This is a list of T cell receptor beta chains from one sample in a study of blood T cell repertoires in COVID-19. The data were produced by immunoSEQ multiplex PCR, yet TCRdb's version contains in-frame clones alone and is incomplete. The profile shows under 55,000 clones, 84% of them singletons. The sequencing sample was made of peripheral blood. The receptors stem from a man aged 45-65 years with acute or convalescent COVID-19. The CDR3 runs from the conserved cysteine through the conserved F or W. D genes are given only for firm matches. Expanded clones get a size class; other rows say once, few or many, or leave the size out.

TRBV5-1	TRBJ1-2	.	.	CASSMGLANYGYTF	TGCGCCAGCAGCATGGGACTGGCGAACTATGGCTACACCTTC
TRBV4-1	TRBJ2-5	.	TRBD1	CASSLSTGSQETQYF	TGCGCCAGCAGCCTTTCGACAGGGAGTCAAGAGACCCAGTACTTC
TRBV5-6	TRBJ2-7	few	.	CASSFSDEQYF	TGTGCCAGCAGCTTCTCGGACGAGCAGTACTTC
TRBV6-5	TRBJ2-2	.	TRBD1	CASIPGTANTGELFF	TGTGCCAGCATCCCCGGGACAGCGAACACCGGGGAGCTGTTTTTT
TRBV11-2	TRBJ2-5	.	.	CASSSLPGETQYF	TGTGCCAGCAGCTCCCTCCCGGGGGAGACCCAGTACTTC
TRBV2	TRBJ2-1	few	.	CASRGTSFNEQFF	TGTGCCAGCAGGGGTACTAGTTTCAATGAGCAGTTCTTC
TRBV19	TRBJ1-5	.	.	CASSILRVGNQPQHF	TGTGCCAGTAGTATCTTGCGGGTCGGCAATCAGCCCCAGCATTTT
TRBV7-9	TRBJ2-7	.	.	CASSSTTSRAWEQYF	TGTGCCAGCAGCTCCACCACTAGCAGGGCCTGGGAGCAGTACTTC
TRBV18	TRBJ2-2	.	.	CASSPRTGTGELFF	TGTGCCAGCTCACCCAGGACTGGTACCGGGGAGCTGTTTTTT
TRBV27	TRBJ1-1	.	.	CASRTDFMNTEAFF	TGTGCCAGCCGGACAGATTTCATGAACACTGAAGCTTTCTTT
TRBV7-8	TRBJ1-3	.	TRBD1	CASSRTGRRNTIYF	TGTGCCAGCAGCCGGACAGGGCGAAGAAACACCATATATTTT
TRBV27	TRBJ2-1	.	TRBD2	CASSWGLAGINEQFF	TGTGCCAGCAGCTGGGGACTAGCGGGAATCAATGAGCAGTTCTTC
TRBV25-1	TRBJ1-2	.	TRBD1	CASSVPGQGNYGYTF	TGTGCCAGCAGTGTCCCGGGACAGGGGAACTATGGCTACACCTTC
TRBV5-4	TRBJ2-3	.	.	CASSLGWRGSGSTDTQYF	TGTGCCAGCAGCTTGGGATGGCGAGGTAGCGGAAGCACAGATACGCAGTATTTT
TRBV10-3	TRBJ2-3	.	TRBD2	CAISETELAGAGTDTQYF	TGTGCCATCAGTGAGACGGAATTAGCGGGGGCCGGCACAGATACGCAGTATTTT
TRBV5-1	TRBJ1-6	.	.	CASSLEGGVNSPLHF	TGCGCCAGCAGCTTGGAAGGGGGGGTGAATTCACCCCTCCACTTT
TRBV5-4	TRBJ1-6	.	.	CASSPVGDSLHF	TGTGCCAGCAGCCCGGTCGGGGATTCCCTCCACTTT
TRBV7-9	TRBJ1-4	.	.	CASSLSTLGANEKLFF	TGTGCCAGCAGCCTTAGCACCTTGGGAGCTAATGAAAAACTGTTTTTT
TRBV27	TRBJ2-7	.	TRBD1	CASGPGQGVYEQYF	TGTGCCAGCGGTCCGGGACAGGGCGTCTACGAGCAGTACTTC
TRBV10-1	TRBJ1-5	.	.	CASSEGRGQPQHF	TGCGCCAGCAGTGAGGGAAGAGGTCAGCCCCAGCATTTT
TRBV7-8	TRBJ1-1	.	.	CASSLASFGFQNTEAFF	TGTGCCAGCAGCTTAGCCTCGTTCGGGTTCCAGAACACTGAAGCTTTCTTT
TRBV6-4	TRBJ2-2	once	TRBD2	CATSPGTSGSLVTGELFF	TGTGCCACCTCCCCCGGGACTAGCGGGAGCCTCGTCACCGGGGAGCTGTTTTTT
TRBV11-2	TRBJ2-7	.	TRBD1	CASSFNRGYGHEQYF	TGTGCCAGCAGCTTTAACAGGGGGTACGGTCACGAGCAGTACTTC
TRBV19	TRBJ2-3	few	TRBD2	CASRPSGTDTQYF	TGTGCCAGCCGACCTAGCGGGACAGATACGCAGTATTTT
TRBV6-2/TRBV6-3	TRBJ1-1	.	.	CASSPLPGSGENTEAFF	TGTGCCAGCAGTCCACTCCCGGGATCTGGCGAGAACACTGAAGCTTTCTTT
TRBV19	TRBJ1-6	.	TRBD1	CASSTTGGGSPLHF	TGTGCCAGTAGTACTACAGGGGGCGGGTCACCCCTCCACTTT
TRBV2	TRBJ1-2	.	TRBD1	CASSADRGTGYTF	TGTGCCAGCAGTGCAGACAGGGGTACGGGCTACACCTTC
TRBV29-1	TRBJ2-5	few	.	CSVAAGEETQYF	TGCAGCGTCGCGGCAGGGGAGGAGACCCAGTACTTC
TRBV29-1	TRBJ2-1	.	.	CSVRADIQEQFF	TGCAGCGTCCGGGCGGACATCCAAGAGCAGTTCTTC
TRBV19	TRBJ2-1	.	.	CASSIVGRVNNEQFF	TGTGCCAGTAGTATCGTGGGCAGGGTAAACAATGAGCAGTTCTTC
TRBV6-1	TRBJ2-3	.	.	CASSEAGVRADTQYF	TGTGCCAGCAGTGAAGCCGGAGTCAGGGCAGATACGCAGTATTTT
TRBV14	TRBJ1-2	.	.	CASSRNSNYGYTF	TGTGCCAGCAGCCGTAACTCTAACTATGGCTACACCTTC
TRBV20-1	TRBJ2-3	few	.	CSALEDTQYF	TGCAGTGCCCTGGAGGATACGCAGTATTTT
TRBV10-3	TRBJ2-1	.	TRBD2	CAIAGGSSYNEQFF	TGTGCCATCGCTGGCGGGAGCTCCTACAATGAGCAGTTCTTC
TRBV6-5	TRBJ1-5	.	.	CASSLQGADQPQHF	TGTGCCAGCAGCCTACAAGGGGCGGATCAGCCCCAGCATTTT
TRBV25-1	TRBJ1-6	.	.	CASSERGQYSPLHF	TGTGCCAGCAGTGAGAGAGGGCAGTACTCACCCCTCCACTTT
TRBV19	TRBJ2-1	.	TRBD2	CASSPAGADYNEQFF	TGTGCCAGTAGCCCGGCGGGAGCGGACTACAATGAGCAGTTCTTC
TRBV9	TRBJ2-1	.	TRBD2	CASSRQGLAGASYNEQFF	TGTGCCAGCAGCAGACAAGGACTAGCGGGAGCGTCCTACAATGAGCAGTTCTTC
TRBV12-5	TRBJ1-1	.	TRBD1	CASGFSWGQGSMDTEAFF	TGTGCTAGTGGTTTCTCTTGGGGACAGGGGTCGATGGACACTGAAGCTTTCTTT
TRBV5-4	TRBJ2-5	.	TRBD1	CASSLEAGGDETQYF	TGTGCCAGCAGCTTGGAGGCAGGGGGTGATGAGACCCAGTACTTC
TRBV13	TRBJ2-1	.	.	CASSFNSYNEQFF	TGTGCCAGCAGCTTTAACTCCTACAATGAGCAGTTCTTC
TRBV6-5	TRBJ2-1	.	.	CASRKREGGGEQFF	TGTGCCAGCAGAAAGAGGGAGGGGGGAGGTGAGCAGTTCTTC
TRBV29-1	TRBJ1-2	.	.	CSVQGGDYGYTF	TGCAGCGTTCAGGGAGGGGACTATGGCTACACCTTC
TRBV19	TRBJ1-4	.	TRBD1	CASRRDRENEKLFF	TGTGCCAGTAGGCGGGACAGGGAGAATGAAAAACTGTTTTTT